A single sample is the source of the 23 T cell receptor beta chains below, sequenced in a study of blood T cell repertoires in COVID-19. Repertoires were generated with immunoSEQ multiplex PCR, while TCRdb's copy carries only in-frame clones and drops some. The sample lists some 350,000 clones, about 89% occurring once. Sequencing was carried out using peripheral blood. These receptors originate from a woman aged 45-60 years with COVID-19, enrolled during active disease.

The genes are TRBV18 and TRBJ2-7; 8 positions agree with TRBD1. The V and J ends lost 0 bases and 3 bases, in that order; junction bases with no gene match: 13. This CDR3 is built from 18 residues. Germline CDR1 KGHSH, CDR2 LQKENI. CDR3 coding DNA: TGTGCCAGCTCACCACCGAGGACAGGGCAGTTTGGGGGCTACGAGCAGTACTTC. It yields the protein CASSPPRTGQFGGYEQYF.

V is TRBV9 and J is TRBJ2-7; 9 bases map to TRBD2. Germline V gene data show CDR1 as SGDLS and CDR2 as YYNGEE. The CDR3 runs 14 residues. V lost 4 bases, J lost 8 bases, and 10 bases stayed unmatched. The CDR3 DNA reads TGTGCCAGCAGCCCTCTGCGGGAGGGTATGAAGCAGTACTTC. Amino acids: CASSPLREGMKQYF.

The chain uses TRBV5-8 and TRBJ2-1; 14 bases map to TRBD2. CDR3 length: 16 residues. The germline CDR1 and CDR2 sequences are SGHTS and YDEGEE. The V segment lost 6 bases and the J segment 6 bases; nucleotides outside the gene matches: 8. The CDR3 loop is CASTSTSGRVRNEQFF. The CDR3 region has the DNA TGTGCCAGCACCTCGACTAGCGGGAGGGTACGCAATGAGCAGTTCTTC.

This sequence joins TRBV19 and TRBJ1-2; D is unresolved. CDR1 and CDR2 from the germline V gene are LNHDA and SQIVND (reference sequence). This CDR3 spans 12 amino acids. Trimming cost V 1 base and J 7 bases, with 7 bases left between them. CDR3 DNA sequence: TGTGCCAGTAGTATAGGGGCCAGTGGCTACACCTTC. Translating gives CASSIGASGYTF.

This chain joins TRBV2 and TRBJ2-1; the D gene is possibly TRBD2 (6 bases). Per germline, CDR1 SNHLY and CDR2 FYNNEI. The CDR3 extends over 14 amino acids. Trimming removed 8 bases from V and 5 bases from J, with 16 bases in between. In DNA form, the CDR3 reads TGTGCCAGCGATCGGGAGCAGCGAAACAATGAGCAGTTCTTC. Translation: CASDREQRNNEQFF.

CDR3 amino acids: CASSTASGRASEQYF. DNA of the CDR3: TGTGCCAGCAGCACCGCTAGCGGGAGGGCCTCCGAGCAGTACTTC. The rearrangement uses TRBV5-8 and TRBJ2-7, with 12 bases identical to TRBD2. The CDR3 runs to 15 residues. Per the germline V gene, CDR1 is SGHTS and CDR2 is YDEGEE. The junction had 8 bases not matched to a gene; V was cut back by 4 bases and J by 6 bases.

The chain carries TRBV9 and TRBJ1-4, with D possibly TRBD1 on 5 matching bases. Germline values: CDR1 SGDLS, CDR2 YYNGEE. Trimming cost V 2 bases and J 5 bases, with 13 bases left between them. CDR3 length: 15 residues. The CDR3 region has the DNA TGTGCCAGCAGCGTTAGCCAGGGTAGGAATGAAAAACTGTTTTTT. Amino acid sequence: CASSVSQGRNEKLFF.

The chain employs TRBV30 and TRBJ2-6; D is possibly TRBD2 (5 bases). The CDR3 consists of 15 residues. V shed 7 bases and J shed 2 bases, with 15 bases lying between them. Germline V lookup: CDR1 GTSNPN, CDR2 SVGIG (reference sequence). CDR3 coding DNA: TGTGCCTACCTCCCCCGGGGAGCTGGGGCCAACGTCCTGACTTTC. The encoded protein is CAYLPRGAGANVLTF.

The V and J genes are TRBV19 and TRBJ1-4; the match to TRBD1 covers 9 bases. Per the germline V gene, CDR1 is LNHDA and CDR2 is SQIVND (reference sequence). The CDR3 length is 15 residues. V gave up 6 bases and J gave up 8 bases; unmatched junction bases: 10. CDR3 DNA: TGTGCCAGTAGGGACACAGGGGGCCCTCGGGAAAAACTGTTTTTT. Translated: CASRDTGGPREKLFF.

This clone was detected once. The V gene is TRBV19, the J gene TRBJ2-5; possibly TRBD2 for D (5 bases). In germline, CDR1 is LNHDA, CDR2 SQIVND (reference sequence). The CDR3 is made up of 13 amino acids. V gave up 7 bases and J gave up 0 bases, with 9 bases separating them. This chain's CDR3 is CASKAADQETQYF. The CDR3 region has the DNA TGTGCCAGTAAGGCAGCGGACCAAGAGACCCAGTACTTC.

DNA of the CDR3: TGTGCCAGCAGTTTGAGGTCCCTCAACGGTGATGAGCAGTTCTTC. Protein product: CASSLRSLNGDEQFF. The chain joins TRBV2 to TRBJ2-1; no definite D call. Trimming shortened V by 5 bases and J by 8 bases, and 19 bases separated the two germline ends. The CDR3 contains 15 residues. Germline V gene data show CDR1 as SNHLY and CDR2 as FYNNEI.

V and J are TRBV5-1 and TRBJ1-1; a weak D match, TRBD1 (6 bases). Germline CDR1 reads SGHRS; CDR2 reads YFSETQ. This CDR3 region has 13 residues. Trimming took off 4 bases at V and 5 bases at J, with 12 bases between the two ends. This chain's CDR3 is CASSIDRLTEAFF. DNA for the CDR3: TGCGCCAGCAGCATCGACAGGCTAACTGAAGCTTTCTTT.

The chain joins TRBV29-1 to TRBJ2-7, with 9 positions matching TRBD1. The germline gives CDR1 SQVTM, CDR2 ANQGSEA. Germline trimming cut 6 bases from V and 6 bases from J; bases unmatched to any gene: 6. The CDR3 covers 12 residues. The CDR3 DNA is TGCAGCGTATCACAGGGGGCGGGCGAGCAGTACTTC. It translates to CSVSQGAGEQYF.

In this sample, this clone turned up once. This chain connects TRBV7-2 to TRBJ2-1, with 9 positions matching TRBD2. The V gene end was trimmed by 5 bases and the J gene end by 7 bases; junction bases not matched to a gene: 9. Germline V lookup: CDR1 SGHTA, CDR2 FQGNSA. CDR3 size: 15 residues. This CDR3 is CASSLLAGYDNEQFF. The CDR3 coding sequence is TGTGCCAGCAGCCTTCTAGCGGGATATGATAATGAGCAGTTCTTC.

The V call is TRBV29-1, the J call TRBJ2-5; 9 positions agree with TRBD2. V lost 5 bases to trimming and J lost 4 bases; unmatched junction nucleotides: 14. The length of the CDR3 is 16 residues. The germline V gene has CDR1 SQVTM and CDR2 ANQGSEA. This CDR3 reads CSVSPRGGAGGETQYF. As DNA, the CDR3 is TGCAGCGTTAGTCCCCGCGGGGGGGCCGGGGGAGAGACCCAGTACTTC.

Details on this clone: The same CDR3 can be traced to other DNA sequences in this sample. The chain joins TRBV6-2 or TRBV6-3 to TRBJ2-2, with D possibly being TRBD2 (5 bases). Germline CDR1 and CDR2: MNHEY and SVGEGT. Trimming shortened V by 2 bases and J by 1 base, and 5 bases separated the two germline ends. The CDR3 runs 14 residues. CDR3 in amino acids: CASSYGGNTGELFF. CDR3 DNA sequence: TGTGCCAGCAGTTACGGAGGGAACACCGGGGAGCTGTTTTTT.

This rearrangement joins TRBV30 to TRBJ1-4; TRBD1 is a possible D gene (5 bases). CDR1 GTSNPN and CDR2 SVGIG come from the germline V gene (reference sequence). CDR3 length: 14 residues. The V and J ends lost 0 bases and 8 bases respectively, with 13 bases between them. This chain's CDR3 is CAWSVRQGGEKLFF. The CDR3 coding sequence is TGTGCCTGGAGTGTCCGGCAGGGAGGGGAAAAACTGTTTTTT.

The chain carries TRBV12-3 or TRBV12-4 and TRBJ1-1; D is possibly TRBD1 (5 bases). The CDR3 runs to 13 residues. V shed 6 bases and J shed 3 bases, with 11 bases lying between them. The CDR3 nucleotides are TGTGCCAGCAGACCAGGGACTTACACTGAAGCTTTCTTT. This sequence encodes CASRPGTYTEAFF.

The CDR3 coding sequence is TGTGCCACCATGACAGATCTCGGGACCCAGTACTTC. As protein: CATMTDLGTQYF. The chain employs TRBV24-1 and TRBJ2-5; possible D gene TRBD1, 5 bases. Trimming took 8 bases from V and 7 from J, leaving 13 bases between them. CDR3 length equals 12 residues. CDR1 KGHDR and CDR2 SFDVKD come from the germline V gene.

The gene calls are TRBV5-1 and TRBJ2-5; tentatively, D is TRBD2 (5 bases). Germline CDR1 reads SGHRS; CDR2 reads YFSETQ. The CDR3 spans 15 residues. V lost 4 bases and J lost 0, with 13 bases in between. The CDR3 is CASSTIGGNQETQYF. In DNA form, the CDR3 reads TGCGCCAGCAGCACAATAGGAGGCAACCAAGAGACCCAGTACTTC.

The rearrangement uses TRBV10-2 and TRBJ1-2; D remains ambiguous. With 3 bases removed from V and 2 bases from J, the gap between germline ends came to 7 bases. Germline assignment: CDR1 WSHSY and CDR2 SAAADI. The CDR3 is made up of 13 amino acids. The CDR3 protein is CASSEQLNYGYTF. The CDR3 DNA reads as TGCGCCAGCAGTGAACAGTTGAACTATGGCTACACCTTC.

This clone occurred a few times. V gene TRBV11-3 combines with J gene TRBJ1-6; TRBD1 is a possible D gene (6 bases). The CDR3 has 15 amino acids. V lost 3 bases and J 9 bases, leaving 15 bases between the germline ends. Germline V gene lookup returns CDR1 SGHNT and CDR2 YENEEA. CDR3 residues: CASSFSGGGGSPLHF. CDR3 nucleotide sequence: TGTGCCAGCAGCTTTTCGGGGGGAGGGGGTTCACCCCTCCACTTT.

The chain couples TRBV29-1 to TRBJ2-7; 7 bases align to TRBD2. The CDR3 covers 14 residues. Per germline, CDR1 SQVTM and CDR2 ANQGSEA. After removal of 4 bases from V and 7 bases from J, the junction contained 13 bases not matched to a gene. The CDR3 loop reads CSVVPRPGGGEQYF. CDR3 bases: TGCAGCGTTGTTCCCAGACCCGGGGGAGGGGAGCAGTACTTC.